This is a list of T cell receptor beta chains from one sample in a study of CD8+CD57+ T cells in acquired aplastic anemia. From the reads, TCRdb called clonotypes with MiXCR, one entry per CDR3 protein. The sample carries about 190,000 distinct CDR3 sequences, 40% to 50% recorded once. Source material: sorted CD4+, CD8+, or CD8+CD57+ T cells (not recorded which) from PBMCs. The source is a human donor with aplastic anemia. Each CDR3 is given with its conserved first and last residue. The D gene is left open where the match is weak. The listing skips clone size in some rows; elsewhere it reads once, few, many or a size class.

j_call	clone_size	v_call	cdr3_length	d_call	cdr3_aa	cdr3_nt
TRBJ1-1	NA	TRBV14	14	NA	CASSQEAVGTEAFF	TGTGCCAGCAGCCAAGAGGCGGTCGGCACTGAAGCTTTCTTT
TRBJ1-5	few	TRBV15	16	TRBD1	CATSRGTGSGNQPQHF	TGTGCCACCAGCAGAGGGACAGGGTCGGGCAATCAGCCCCAGCATTTT
TRBJ1-4	many	TRBV7-6	15	NA	CASSPFSSTNEKLFF	TGTGCCAGCAGCCCATTCAGTTCAACTAATGAAAAACTGTTTTTT
TRBJ1-1	NA	TRBV29-1	14	TRBD1	CSVDDRGLNTEAFF	TGCAGCGTCGATGACAGGGGGCTCAACACTGAAGCTTTCTTT
TRBJ1-2	many	TRBV24-1	13	NA	CATSDLTGSGYTF	TGTGCCACCAGTGACCTTACAGGGTCGGGCTACACCTTC
TRBJ1-2	NA	TRBV6-1	13	NA	CASSVDGKYGYTF	TGTGCCAGCAGTGTGGACGGGAAGTATGGCTACACCTTC
TRBJ1-6	NA	TRBV10-2	12	NA	CASSERDSPLHF	TGCGCCAGCAGTGAGCGGGATTCACCCCTCCACTTT
TRBJ1-1	NA	TRBV10-3	11	NA	CAARQNTEAFF	TGTGCCGCCCGACAGAACACTGAAGCTTTCTTT
TRBJ1-5	many	TRBV24-1	16	TRBD1	CATSDPMDRGDQPQHF	TGTGCCACCAGTGACCCTATGGACAGGGGGGATCAGCCCCAGCATTTT
TRBJ1-3	NA	TRBV6-2/TRBV6-3	16	NA	CASSYNRGSWRSTIYF	TGTGCCAGCAGTTACAATAGGGGATCGTGGAGAAGCACCATATATTTT
TRBJ1-3	NA	TRBV19	13	NA	CASCDIRGNTIYF	TGTGCCAGTTGCGATATAAGAGGAAACACCATATATTTT
TRBJ2-7	NA	TRBV15	14	TRBD1	CATSDRDRGYEQYF	TGTGCCACCAGCGACCGGGACAGGGGCTACGAGCAGTACTTC
TRBJ1-1	NA	TRBV11-2	16	TRBD1	CASSRRDRGSGTEAFF	TGTGCCAGCAGCCGTCGGGACAGGGGATCGGGGACTGAAGCTTTCTTT
TRBJ2-5	NA	TRBV10-3	16	TRBD1	CAISDPGQGAKETQYF	TGTGCCATCAGTGATCCAGGACAGGGGGCAAAAGAGACCCAGTACTTC
TRBJ1-6	many	TRBV6-1	15	TRBD1	CASKNRGGVDSPLHF	TGTGCCAGCAAGAACAGAGGGGGCGTCGATTCACCCCTCCACTTT
TRBJ2-7	many	TRBV10-3	13	NA	CAISLDGVGEQYF	TGTGCCATCAGCTTGGACGGGGTGGGGGAGCAGTACTTC
TRBJ2-1	many	TRBV7-9	15	NA	CASSSQGGGYNEQFF	TGTGCCAGCAGCTCCCAGGGAGGCGGCTACAATGAGCAGTTCTTC
TRBJ1-2	many	TRBV4-2	15	NA	CASSQGQAPNYGYTF	TGTGCCAGCAGCCAAGGACAGGCCCCTAACTATGGCTACACCTTC
TRBJ2-2	NA	TRBV12-3/TRBV12-4	15	TRBD2	CASSPASGSTGELFF	TGTGCCAGCAGTCCGGCTAGCGGGAGCACCGGGGAGCTGTTTTTT
TRBJ2-1	NA	TRBV15	13	TRBD1	CATRDRASGEQFF	TGTGCCACCCGGGACAGGGCGTCGGGGGAGCAGTTCTTC
TRBJ2-2	once	TRBV19	15	NA	CASSWSGSITGELFF	TGTGCCAGTAGTTGGAGCGGGTCGATCACCGGGGAGCTGTTTTTT
TRBJ1-1	many	TRBV6-5	11	NA	CASSSDQIGFF	TGTGCCAGCAGTTCCGATCAGATTGGTTTCTTT
TRBJ2-7	once	TRBV7-2	13	NA	CASSLFGGHEQYF	TGTGCCAGCAGCTTGTTCGGGGGCCACGAGCAGTACTTC
TRBJ1-4	many	TRBV10-3	15	NA	CAISEFGQSNEKLFF	TGTGCCATCAGTGAGTTCGGACAGAGTAATGAAAAACTGTTTTTT
TRBJ2-7	NA	TRBV14	13	TRBD1	CASSQDRGISRYF	TGTGCCAGCAGCCAGGACAGGGGAATAAGTCGGTACTTC
TRBJ1-1	many	TRBV19	15	NA	CASRQGRARNTEAFF	TGTGCCAGTAGACAGGGTCGGGCACGGAACACTGAAGCTTTCTTT
TRBJ1-1	many	TRBV7-2	14	NA	CASSLDRRNTEAFF	TGTGCCAGCAGCTTAGATCGGCGGAACACTGAAGCTTTCTTT
TRBJ2-1	few	TRBV20-1	15	TRBD2	CSASPGTSGYNEQFF	TGCAGTGCTAGCCCCGGGACTAGCGGCTACAATGAGCAGTTCTTC
TRBJ2-1	many	TRBV5-4	13	NA	CASNNDLYNEQFF	TGTGCCAGCAACAATGACTTATACAATGAGCAGTTCTTC
TRBJ2-1	NA	TRBV7-9	16	NA	CASSLERLGLDNEQFF	TGTGCCAGCAGCTTAGAGCGTCTAGGGCTCGACAATGAGCAGTTCTTC
TRBJ2-7	few	TRBV20-1	13	TRBD1	CSASSQNRGEQYF	TGCAGTGCCAGCAGCCAGAACAGGGGCGAGCAGTACTTC
TRBJ2-5	NA	TRBV2	10	NA	CASERRTQYF	TGTGCCAGCGAGCGGAGAACCCAGTACTTC
TRBJ1-1	many	TRBV10-2	14	NA	CASSGLQPNTEAFF	TGCGCCAGCAGTGGTTTACAACCGAACACTGAAGCTTTCTTT
TRBJ1-1	NA	TRBV19	13	NA	CASSIAENTEAFF	TGTGCCAGTAGTATAGCCGAGAACACTGAAGCTTTCTTT
TRBJ1-3	few	TRBV19	14	NA	CASRRRSSGNTIYF	TGTGCCAGTAGAAGGCGGTCGTCTGGAAACACCATATATTTT
TRBJ2-7	few	TRBV24-1	12	NA	CATSGQNYEQYF	TGTGCCACCTCGGGTCAGAATTACGAGCAGTACTTC
TRBJ1-1	NA	TRBV7-9	11	NA	CASSLRAGAFF	TGTGCCAGCAGCTTAAGGGCGGGAGCTTTCTTT
TRBJ1-1	NA	TRBV15	15	NA	CATSRDRGMNTEAFF	TGTGCCACCAGCAGAGATAGGGGTATGAACACTGAAGCTTTCTTT
TRBJ2-5	many	TRBV9	15	TRBD1	CASSVDTGVRKTQYF	TGTGCCAGCAGCGTAGATACAGGGGTGCGGAAGACCCAGTACTTC
TRBJ2-1	NA	TRBV24-1	15	TRBD2	CATSGVAGLIHEQFF	TGTGCCACCAGTGGGGTAGCGGGGCTGATCCATGAGCAGTTCTTC
TRBJ1-4	many	TRBV19	15	NA	CASRDLTINAEKLFF	TGTGCCAGCCGGGACTTAACTATCAATGCTGAAAAACTGTTTTTT
TRBJ1-1	NA	TRBV4-1	16	NA	CASSPDEGRRNTEAFF	TGCGCCAGCAGCCCCGATGAGGGGAGGCGGAACACTGAAGCTTTCTTT
TRBJ2-7	many	TRBV30	14	TRBD1	CAWRTGKGSYEQYF	TGTGCCTGGAGGACAGGGAAGGGCTCCTACGAGCAGTACTTC
TRBJ2-1	NA	TRBV9	15	TRBD1	CASSTGQGSYNEQFF	TGTGCCAGCAGCACGGGACAGGGGAGTTACAATGAGCAGTTCTTC
TRBJ2-1	many	TRBV9	15	TRBD2	CASSASGRANNEQFF	TGTGCCAGCAGCGCTAGCGGGAGGGCAAACAATGAGCAGTTCTTC
TRBJ2-1	many	TRBV6-5	13	TRBD1	CATRSTGLNEQFF	TGTGCCACCCGTTCGACAGGGCTAAATGAGCAGTTCTTC
TRBJ2-6	many	TRBV5-1	14	NA	CASSPISGANVLTF	TGCGCCAGCAGCCCGATTTCTGGGGCCAACGTCCTGACTTTC
TRBJ2-7	NA	TRBV7-3	13	TRBD2	CASSASGRYEQYF	TGTGCCAGCAGCGCTAGCGGGAGGTACGAGCAGTACTTC
TRBJ2-7	many	TRBV12-3/TRBV12-4	16	TRBD2	CASSLVGSGRANEQYF	TGTGCCAGCAGTTTAGTTGGTAGCGGGAGGGCAAACGAGCAGTACTTC
TRBJ2-7	NA	TRBV7-6	14	NA	CASSLAPGSYEQYF	TGTGCCAGCAGCTTAGCCCCCGGATCCTACGAGCAGTACTTC
TRBJ1-3	many	TRBV29-1	14	TRBD1	CSTNGQVGGNTIYF	TGCAGCACAAACGGACAGGTGGGAGGAAACACCATATATTTT
TRBJ2-5	NA	TRBV3-1	16	TRBD2	CASTVAGRPEGTTQYF	TGTGCCAGCACAGTGGCCGGGAGGCCCGAGGGTACGACCCAGTACTTC
TRBJ2-1	many	TRBV7-3	15	TRBD2	CASSVLAASYNEQFF	TGTGCCAGCAGCGTCCTAGCGGCGAGTTACAATGAGCAGTTCTTC